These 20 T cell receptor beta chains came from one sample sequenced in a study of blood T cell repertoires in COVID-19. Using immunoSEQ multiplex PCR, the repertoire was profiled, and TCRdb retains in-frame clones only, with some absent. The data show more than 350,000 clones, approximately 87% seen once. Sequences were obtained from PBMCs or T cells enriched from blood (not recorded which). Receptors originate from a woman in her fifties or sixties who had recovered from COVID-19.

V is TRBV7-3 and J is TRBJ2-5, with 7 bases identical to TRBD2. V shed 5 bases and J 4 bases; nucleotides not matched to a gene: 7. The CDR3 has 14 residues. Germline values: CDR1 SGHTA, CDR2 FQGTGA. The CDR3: CASSASGVRETQYF. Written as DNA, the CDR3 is TGTGCCAGCAGCGCCAGCGGGGTTAGAGAGACCCAGTACTTC.

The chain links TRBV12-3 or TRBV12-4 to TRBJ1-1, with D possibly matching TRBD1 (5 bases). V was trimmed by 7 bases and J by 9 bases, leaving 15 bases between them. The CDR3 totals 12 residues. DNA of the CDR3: TGTGCCAGCAACTTTTCGGGGGGGAAAGCTTTCTTT. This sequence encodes CASNFSGGKAFF.

This CDR3 reads CASSQGLSAYEQYF. The CDR3 DNA reads as TGTGCCAGCAGCCAAGGTCTCTCGGCCTACGAGCAGTACTTC. The J gene is TRBJ2-7, the V gene TRBV3-1 (or the pseudogene TRBV3-2); D gene unclear. Germline V gene lookup returns CDR1 LGHDT and CDR2 YNNKEL (reference sequence). V was shortened by 1 base and J by 2 bases, with 9 bases between the two germline ends. The CDR3 extends over 14 amino acids.

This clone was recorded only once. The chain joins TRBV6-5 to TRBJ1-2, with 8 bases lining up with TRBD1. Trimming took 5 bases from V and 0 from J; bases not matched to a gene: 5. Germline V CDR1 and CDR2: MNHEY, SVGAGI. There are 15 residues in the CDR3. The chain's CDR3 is CASSQNRGTNYGYTF. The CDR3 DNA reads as TGTGCCAGCAGTCAGAACAGGGGGACTAACTATGGCTACACCTTC.

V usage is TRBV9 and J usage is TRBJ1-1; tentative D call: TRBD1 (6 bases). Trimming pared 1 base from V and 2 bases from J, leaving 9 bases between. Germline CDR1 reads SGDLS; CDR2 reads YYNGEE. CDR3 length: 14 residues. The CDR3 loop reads CASSVSGANTEAFF. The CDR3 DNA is TGTGCCAGCAGCGTATCAGGGGCTAACACTGAAGCTTTCTTT. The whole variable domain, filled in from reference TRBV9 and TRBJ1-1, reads DSGVTQTPKHLITATGQRVTLRCSPRSGDLSVYWYQQSLDQGLQFLIQYYNGEERAKGNILERFSAQQFPDLHSELNLSSLELGDSALYFCASSVSGANTEAFFGQGTRLTVV.

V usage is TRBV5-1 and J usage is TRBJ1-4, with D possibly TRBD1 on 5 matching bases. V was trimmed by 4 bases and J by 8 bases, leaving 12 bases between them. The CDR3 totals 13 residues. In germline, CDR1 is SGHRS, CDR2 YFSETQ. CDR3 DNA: TGCGCCAGCAGCGAACCGGGGGAGGAAAAACTGTTTTTT. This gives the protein CASSEPGEEKLFF.

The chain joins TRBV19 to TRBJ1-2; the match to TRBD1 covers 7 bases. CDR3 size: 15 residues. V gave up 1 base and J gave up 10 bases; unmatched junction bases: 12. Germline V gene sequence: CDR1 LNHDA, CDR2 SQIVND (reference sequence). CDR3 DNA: TGTGCCAGTAGTATAGTTCCAACAGGGGCATCGATCTACACCTTC. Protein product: CASSIVPTGASIYTF.

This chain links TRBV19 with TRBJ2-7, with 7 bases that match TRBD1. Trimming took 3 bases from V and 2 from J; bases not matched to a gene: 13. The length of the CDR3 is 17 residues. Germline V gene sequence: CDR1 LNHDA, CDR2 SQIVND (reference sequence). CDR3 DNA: TGTGCCAGTAGTATCAACCTCCGGGACAGTCCCCCCTACGAGCAGTACTTC. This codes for CASSINLRDSPPYEQYF.

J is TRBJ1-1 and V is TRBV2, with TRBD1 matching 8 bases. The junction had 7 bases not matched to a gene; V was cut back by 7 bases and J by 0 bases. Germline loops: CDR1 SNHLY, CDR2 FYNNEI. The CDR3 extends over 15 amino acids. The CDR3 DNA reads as TGTGCCAGCACCACGACAGGGGCGGTGAACACTGAAGCTTTCTTT. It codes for CASTTTGAVNTEAFF. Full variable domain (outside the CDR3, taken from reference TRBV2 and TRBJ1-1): EPEVTQTPSHQVTQMGQEVILRCVPISNHLYFYWYRQILGQKVEFLVSFYNNEISEKSEIFDDQFSVERPDGSNFTLKIRSTKLEDSAMYFCASTTTGAVNTEAFFGQGTRLTVV.

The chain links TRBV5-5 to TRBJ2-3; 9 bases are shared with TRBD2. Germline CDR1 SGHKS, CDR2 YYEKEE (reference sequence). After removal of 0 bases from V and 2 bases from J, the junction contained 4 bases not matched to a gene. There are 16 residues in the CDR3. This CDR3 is CASSLGRGGDTDTQYF. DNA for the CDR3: TGTGCCAGCAGCTTGGGTCGCGGGGGGGACACAGATACGCAGTATTTT.

CDR3 amino acids: CASSLAGAYTF. CDR3 nucleotide sequence: TGTGCCAGCAGCCTGGCGGGAGCCTACACCTTC. This sequence joins TRBV3-1 (or the pseudogene TRBV3-2) and TRBJ1-2, with D hard to call. This CDR3 spans 11 amino acids. Trimming pared 4 bases from V and 10 bases from J, leaving 10 bases between. CDR1 and CDR2 from the germline V gene are LGHDT and YNNKEL (reference sequence).

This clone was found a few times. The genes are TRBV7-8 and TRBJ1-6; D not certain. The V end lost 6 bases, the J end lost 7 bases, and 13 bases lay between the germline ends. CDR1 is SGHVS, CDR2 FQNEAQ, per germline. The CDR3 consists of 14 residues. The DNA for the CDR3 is TGTGCCAGCAGGAGTGGAGGGTGGAATTCACCCCTCCACTTT. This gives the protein CASRSGGWNSPLHF.

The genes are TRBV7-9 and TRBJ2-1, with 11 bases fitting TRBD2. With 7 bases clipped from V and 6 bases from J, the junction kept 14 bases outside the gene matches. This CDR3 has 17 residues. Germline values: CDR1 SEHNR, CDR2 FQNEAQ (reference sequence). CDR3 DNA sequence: TGTGCCAGCAATCTAGCGAAGGGTAGCGGGGGGGCCAATGAGCAGTTCTTC. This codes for CASNLAKGSGGANEQFF.

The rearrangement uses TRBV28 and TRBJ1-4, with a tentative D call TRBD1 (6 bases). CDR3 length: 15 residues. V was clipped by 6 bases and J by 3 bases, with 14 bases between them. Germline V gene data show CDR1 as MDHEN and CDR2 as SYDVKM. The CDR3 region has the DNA TGTGCCAGCAGCGACCAGGGGTCAGCTAATGAAAAACTGTTTTTT. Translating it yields CASSDQGSANEKLFF.

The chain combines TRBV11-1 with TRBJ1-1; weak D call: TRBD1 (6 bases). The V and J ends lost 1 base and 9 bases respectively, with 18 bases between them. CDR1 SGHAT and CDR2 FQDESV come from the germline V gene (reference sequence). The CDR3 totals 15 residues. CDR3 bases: TGTGCCAGCAGCTTAGGCACCTACCGGGACAAAAAAGCTTTCTTT. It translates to CASSLGTYRDKKAFF.

The CDR3, as DNA: TGTGCCAGTAGCTCGGGAGGGGCGAGACAAGAGACCCAGTACTTC. Residues: CASSSGGARQETQYF. The chain carries TRBV19 and TRBJ2-5; 8 positions agree with TRBD2. The V segment lost 6 bases and the J segment 2 bases; nucleotides outside the gene matches: 8. The germline CDR1 and CDR2 sequences are LNHDA and SQIVND (reference sequence). The CDR3 length is 15 residues.

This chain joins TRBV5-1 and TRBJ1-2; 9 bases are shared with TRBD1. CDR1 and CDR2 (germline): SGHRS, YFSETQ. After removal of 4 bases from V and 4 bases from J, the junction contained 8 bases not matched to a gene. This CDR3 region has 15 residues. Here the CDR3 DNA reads TGCGCCAGCAGCCCCGGGACAGGGCCCACCTATGGCTACACCTTC. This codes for CASSPGTGPTYGYTF.

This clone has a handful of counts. In DNA form, the CDR3 reads TGTGCCAGCAGTTTCGGGACAGAAAATACCTACGAGCAGTACTTC. This translates into CASSFGTENTYEQYF. This chain joins TRBV6-4 and TRBJ2-7; 7 bases map to TRBD1. CDR3 length equals 15 residues. Trimming at V came to 5 bases and at J to 2 bases, leaving 9 bases not matched to a gene. The germline V gene has CDR1 MRHNA and CDR2 SNTAGT.

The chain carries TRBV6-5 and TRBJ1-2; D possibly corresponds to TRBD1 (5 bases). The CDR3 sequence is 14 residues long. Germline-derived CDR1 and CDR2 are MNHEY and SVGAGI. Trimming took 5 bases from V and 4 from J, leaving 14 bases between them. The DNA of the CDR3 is TGTGCCAGCAGTCGTGACAGCCCTTTCTATGGCTACACCTTC. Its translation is CASSRDSPFYGYTF.

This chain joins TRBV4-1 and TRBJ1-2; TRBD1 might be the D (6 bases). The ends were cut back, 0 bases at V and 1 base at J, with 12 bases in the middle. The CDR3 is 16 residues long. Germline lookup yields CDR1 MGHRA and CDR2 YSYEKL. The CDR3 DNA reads TGCGCCAGCAGCCAAGATTGGACAGCTAATAACTATGGCTACACCTTC. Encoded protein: CASSQDWTANNYGYTF.